A single sample gave rise to the 16 T cell receptor beta chains below, sequenced in a study of blood T cell repertoires in COVID-19. Clones were sequenced by immunoSEQ multiplex PCR, and TCRdb holds only the in-frame ones, with some missing. The repertoire has about 260,000 clones, just under 85% of them found once; the top ten carry approximately 1.9%. The sequenced material came from peripheral blood. The receptor set was obtained from a woman older than 75 with acute or convalescent COVID-19.

The rearrangement joins TRBV5-1 to TRBJ2-3; TRBD2 matches at 10 bases. V shed 4 bases, J shed 3 bases, and the junction held 5 bases outside the gene matches. The CDR3 spans 15 residues. In germline, CDR1 is SGHRS, CDR2 YFSETQ. The CDR3 region is CASSRETSGTDTQYF. In DNA, the CDR3 is TGCGCCAGCAGCCGGGAGACTAGCGGGACAGATACGCAGTATTTT.

This clone was recorded only once. In DNA, the CDR3 is TGTGCCAGCAGCCCTCGAGCGGGGGGGCCCAATGAGCAGTTCTTC. It encodes CASSPRAGGPNEQFF. This chain joins TRBV27 and TRBJ2-1; 10 bases are shared with TRBD2. CDR1 is MNHEY and CDR2 is SMNVEV in the germline V gene (reference sequence). V lost 6 bases to trimming and J lost 6 bases; unmatched junction nucleotides: 8. The CDR3 loop spans 15 amino acids.

V is TRBV28 and J is TRBJ1-5; 9 nucleotides align to TRBD1. V gave up 4 bases and J gave up 7 bases; unmatched junction bases: 11. This CDR3 spans 16 amino acids. Per germline, CDR1 MDHEN and CDR2 SYDVKM. Here the CDR3 DNA reads TGTGCCAGCAGTTACCTTGGGACAGGGAGAGGGCAGCCCCAGCATTTT. Encoded protein: CASSYLGTGRGQPQHF.

This rearrangement joins TRBV5-1 to TRBJ2-1; 8 positions match TRBD1. The ends lost 4 bases at V and 6 bases at J; junction bases unmatched: 6. There are 14 residues in the CDR3. The germline gives CDR1 SGHRS, CDR2 YFSETQ. The CDR3 coding sequence is TGCGCCAGCAGCGCTGGACAGGGTGCCAATGAGCAGTTCTTC. It encodes CASSAGQGANEQFF. The full variable domain, in which reference TRBV5-1 and TRBJ2-1 provide the parts outside the CDR3, is KAGVTQTPRYLIKTRGQQVTLSCSPISGHRSVSWYQQTPGQGLQFLFEYFSETQRNKGNFPGRFSGRQFSNSRSEMNVSTLELGDSALYLCASSAGQGANEQFFGPGTRLTVL.

The genes are TRBV28 and TRBJ1-5; D remains unclear. CDR3 length: 16 residues. The V gene's germline CDR1 is MDHEN and CDR2 SYDVKM. With 6 bases removed from V and 0 bases from J, the gap between germline ends came to 15 bases. CDR3: CASSHWTDSSNQPQHF. DNA for the CDR3: TGTGCCAGCAGCCACTGGACGGACTCTAGCAATCAGCCCCAGCATTTT.

The rearrangement links TRBV7-2 to TRBJ2-3; TRBD2 matches at 7 bases. The ends lost 6 bases at V and 6 bases at J; junction bases unmatched: 12. From germline, CDR1 is SGHTA and CDR2 FQGNSA. This CDR3 comprises 15 residues. The DNA for the CDR3 is TGTGCCAGCAGATCACTAGCGTCGCAGGAGGATACGCAGTATTTT. This translates into CASRSLASQEDTQYF. The variable domain in full, completed from reference TRBV7-2 and TRBJ2-3, reads GAGVSQSPSNKVTEKGKDVELRCDPISGHTALYWYRQSLGQGLEFLIYFQGNSAPDKSGLPSDRFSAERTGGSVSTLTIQRTQQEDSAVYLCASRSLASQEDTQYFGPGTRLTVL.

The chain couples TRBV7-3 to TRBJ2-3; unclear D gene. Germline-derived CDR1 and CDR2 are SGHTA and FQGTGA. Trimming took off 9 bases at V and 6 bases at J, with 7 bases between the two ends. The CDR3 is made up of 10 amino acids. For the CDR3, the DNA is TGTGCCAGTCCCCCGGATACGCAGTATTTT. Its translation is CASPPDTQYF.

The rearrangement joins TRBV9 to TRBJ2-3, with 9 bases fitting TRBD2. The CDR3 is 16 residues long. CDR1 SGDLS and CDR2 YYNGEE come from the germline V gene. Unmatched junction bases numbered 11, after V lost 4 bases and J lost 5 bases. The CDR3 loop is CASSPSLSGGQDTQYF. Here the CDR3 DNA reads TGTGCCAGCAGCCCCTCCCTGAGCGGGGGGCAAGATACGCAGTATTTT.

The chain recombines TRBV6-5 with TRBJ1-3; no clear D gene. The length of the CDR3 is 16 residues. Per germline, CDR1 MNHEY and CDR2 SVGAGI. Trimming cost V 0 bases and J 0 bases, with 9 bases left between them. The CDR3 loop is CASSYSGGSSGNTIYF. CDR3 in DNA: TGTGCCAGCAGTTACTCGGGAGGATCCTCTGGAAACACCATATATTTT.

This clone was detected a few times. The rearrangement links TRBV5-6 to TRBJ1-5; possibly TRBD1 for D (6 bases). V shed 2 bases and J shed 7 bases, with 7 bases lying between them. Germline values: CDR1 SGHDT, CDR2 YYEEEE. CDR3 length: 12 amino acids. The CDR3 DNA follows: TGTGCCAGCAGCTTTCAGGGGCAGCCCCAGCATTTT. It specifies CASSFQGQPQHF.

This clone has a handful of counts. V and J are TRBV5-1 and TRBJ2-3, with TRBD2 matching over 12 bases. This CDR3 comprises 16 residues. Trimming at V came to 4 bases and at J to 5 bases, leaving 8 bases not matched to a gene. Germline CDR1 and CDR2: SGHRS and YFSETQ. CDR3 loop: CASSAGLAGIGDTQYF. CDR3 in DNA: TGCGCCAGCAGCGCAGGACTAGCGGGGATAGGAGATACGCAGTATTTT.

The sample holds a few counts of this clone. The rearrangement uses TRBV2 and TRBJ1-5; D is unresolved. Trimming took 0 bases from V and 7 from J, leaving 10 bases between them. The CDR3 totals 14 residues. Germline V gene sequence: CDR1 SNHLY, CDR2 FYNNEI. The CDR3 sequence: CASSEATSGQPQHF. The CDR3 nucleotides read TGTGCCAGCAGTGAAGCGACCTCGGGGCAGCCCCAGCATTTT.

This chain connects TRBV28 to TRBJ2-7; TRBD2 matches 10 bases. With V trimmed by 7 bases and J by 0 bases, 3 bases remained unmatched. Germline CDR1 reads MDHEN; CDR2 reads SYDVKM. The CDR3 has 14 amino acids. CDR3 amino acids: CASKTSGASYEQYF. The CDR3 coding sequence is TGTGCCAGCAAAACTAGCGGGGCCTCCTACGAGCAGTACTTC.

This chain links TRBV6-5 with TRBJ2-7, with TRBD1 as a possible D gene (6 bases). CDR1 and CDR2 (germline): MNHEY, SVGAGI. V was pared by 0 bases and J by 4 bases, with 13 bases between. This CDR3 contains 15 residues. The CDR3, as DNA: TGTGCCAGCAGTTACTCGAAGGGGGTCCGATACGAGCAGTACTTC. As protein: CASSYSKGVRYEQYF.

The chain uses TRBV9 and TRBJ2-7; 7 bases line up with TRBD1. CDR3 length equals 15 residues. Germline loops: CDR1 SGDLS, CDR2 YYNGEE. V lost 0 bases and J lost 5; bases outside the gene matches: 8. The CDR3 reads CASSVAIDRVHEQYF. The CDR3 nucleotides are TGTGCCAGCAGCGTAGCAATCGACAGGGTCCACGAGCAGTACTTC.

The rearrangement uses TRBV2 and TRBJ2-3; possibly TRBD2 for D (6 bases). The germline V gene encodes CDR1 SNHLY and CDR2 FYNNEI. The CDR3 has 15 amino acids. Trimming shortened V by 10 bases and J by 1 base, and 18 bases separated the two germline ends. CDR3 coding DNA: TGTGCCACACTACGAGCGGGCCTCGGCACAGATACGCAGTATTTT. It specifies CATLRAGLGTDTQYF.